The 15 T cell receptor beta chains in this list originate from one sample, sequenced in a study of T cell responses to AZD1222 COVID-19 vaccine. Only in-frame clones appear in the TCRdb table, and some are missing; sequencing was by immunoSEQ multiplex PCR. Here the sample spans about 30,000 clones, 85% to 95% being singletons. The input for sequencing was peripheral blood, taken on day 0 of AZD1222 vaccination. The receptor source for this set is an adult in good health.

A word on this clone: This CDR3 is also generated by other DNA sequences in the sample. The J gene is TRBJ2-3, the V gene TRBV18; D is ambiguous. The length of the CDR3 is 13 residues. The V end lost 4 bases, the J end lost 0 bases, and 5 bases lay between the germline ends. Germline loops: CDR1 KGHSH, CDR2 LQKENI. CDR3 sequence: CASSLDSTDTQYF. In DNA form, the CDR3 reads TGTGCCAGCTCACTGGACAGCACAGATACGCAGTATTTT.

This clone was counted only a few times. The junction differs from germline at one of its ends, possibly a read error. This chain connects TRBV6-5 to TRBJ1-5, with 10 bases lining up with TRBD1. This CDR3 is built from 16 residues. Germline V lookup: CDR1 MNHEY, CDR2 SVGAGI. CDR3 coding DNA: TGTGCCAGCAGTCACTCGGGACAGGGGACAGGGGAGCCCCAGCATTTT. This translates into CASSHSGQGTGEPQHF.

This clone was detected once. This rearrangement joins TRBV10-3 to TRBJ2-1; D uncertain. Germline lookup yields CDR1 ENHRY and CDR2 SYGVKD. V was trimmed by 7 bases and J by 2 bases, leaving 9 bases between them. The CDR3 contains 13 residues. CDR3 sequence reads: CAINKETYNEQFF. Here the CDR3 DNA reads TGTGCCATCAATAAGGAAACCTACAATGAGCAGTTCTTC.

The chain is built from TRBV2 and TRBJ2-1; perhaps TRBD2 as D (5 bases). V dropped 10 bases and J dropped 7 bases, with 14 bases sitting between them. The germline CDR1 and CDR2 sequences are SNHLY and FYNNEI. The CDR3 has 12 residues. This chain's CDR3 is CATIGGLNEQFF. In nucleotides, the CDR3 is TGTGCCACCATTGGAGGTCTAAATGAGCAGTTCTTC. Based on the CDR3 plus reference TRBV2 and TRBJ2-1, the full variable domain is EPEVTQTPSHQVTQMGQEVILRCVPISNHLYFYWYRQILGQKVEFLVSFYNNEISEKSEIFDDQFSVERPDGSNFTLKIRSTKLEDSAMYFCATIGGLNEQFFGPGTRLTVL.

The chain carries TRBV23-1 and TRBJ1-3, with 8 bases matching TRBD1. TRBV23-1 is annotated as an ORF whose role is uncertain. J lost 0 bases, V lost 4 bases, and 2 bases had no gene match. CDR3 length equals 15 residues. CDR3 sequence reads: CASSLTGGSGNTIYF. As DNA, the CDR3 is TGCGCCAGCAGTCTCACAGGGGGCTCTGGAAACACCATATATTTT.

This chain uses TRBV24-1 with TRBJ2-5; D gene unclear. Trimming cost V 7 bases and J 1 base, with 9 bases left between them. CDR1 and CDR2 from the germline V gene are KGHDR and SFDVKD. The CDR3 loop spans 13 amino acids. The CDR3 sequence: CATRETAQETQYF. The CDR3 region has the DNA TGTGCCACCAGAGAGACGGCCCAAGAGACCCAGTACTTC.

The rearrangement uses TRBV19 and TRBJ2-2; 9 bases match TRBD2. The CDR3 is made up of 15 amino acids. Germline V CDR1 and CDR2: LNHDA, SQIVND (reference sequence). Germline trimming cut 1 base from V and 4 bases from J; bases unmatched to any gene: 1. In DNA, the CDR3 is TGTGCCAGTAGTATAGGCGGGAGGGGCACCGGGGAGCTGTTTTTT. Translated: CASSIGGRGTGELFF.

In DNA, the CDR3 is TGTGCCAGCAGTTCATCGACCCTGAAGGGGACTGAAGCTTTCTTT. This encodes CASSSSTLKGTEAFF. J is TRBJ1-1 and V is TRBV27; TRBD1 might be the D (5 bases). The CDR3 contains 15 residues. Germline CDR1 MNHEY, CDR2 SMNVEV (reference sequence). Trimming pared 4 bases from V and 5 bases from J, leaving 17 bases between.

V is TRBV6-6 and J is TRBJ1-2; the match to TRBD1 covers 7 bases. The CDR3 is made up of 13 amino acids. The germline CDR1 and CDR2 sequences are MNHNY and SVGAGI (reference sequence). V trimming: 5 bases; J trimming: 4 bases; junction bases outside the gene matches: 4. The CDR3 DNA sequence: TGTGCCAGCAGTAGAGGGGGCGGCTATGGCTACACCTTC. Encoded protein: CASSRGGGYGYTF.

V is TRBV27 and J is TRBJ1-1; D is uncertain. CDR3 size: 14 residues. V was shortened by 2 bases and J by 5 bases, with 12 bases between the two germline ends. The germline gives CDR1 MNHEY, CDR2 SMNVEV (reference sequence). Written as DNA, the CDR3 is TGTGCCAGCAGTTTAATCTCGGGAGGGACTGAAGCTTTCTTT. Protein: CASSLISGGTEAFF.

The chain combines TRBV10-1 with TRBJ1-5; D remains unclear. Trimming left V 6 bases short and J 1 base short, with 7 bases between. The V gene's germline CDR1 is WNHNN and CDR2 SYGVQD (reference sequence). The CDR3 totals 13 residues. The chain's CDR3 is CASRRVSNQPQHF. For the CDR3, the DNA is TGCGCCAGCAGAAGGGTGAGCAATCAGCCCCAGCATTTT.

As concerns this clone: Germline and junction disagree at one end, which may indicate a read error. The rearrangement joins TRBV29-1 to TRBJ2-1; possible D gene TRBD1, 6 bases. CDR1 is SQVTM and CDR2 is ANQGSEA in the germline V gene. This CDR3 contains 18 residues. For the CDR3, the DNA is TGCAGCGGTGAAGGGAGAGGGGGTAGAGCGACGGGGTACAATGAGCAGTTCTTC. Translated, it gives CSGEGRGGRATGYNEQFF.

This chain links TRBV7-2 with TRBJ2-7; TRBD1 is a possible D gene (5 bases). The germline V gene has CDR1 SGHTA and CDR2 FQGNSA. V gave up 4 bases and J gave up 0 bases, with 13 bases separating them. CDR3 length equals 15 residues. As DNA, the CDR3 is TGTGCCAGCAGCTCCGCAGGGCGCAGCTCCTACGAGCAGTACTTC. Residues: CASSSAGRSSYEQYF.

This chain uses TRBV7-2 with TRBJ1-5, with D unresolved. V was pared by 5 bases and J by 3 bases, with 14 bases between. The V gene's germline CDR1 is SGHTA and CDR2 FQGNSA. The CDR3 extends over 15 amino acids. CDR3 loop: CASSPGRAANQPQHF. CDR3 DNA: TGTGCCAGCAGCCCCGGTCGAGCCGCCAATCAGCCCCAGCATTTT.

The chain carries TRBV30 and TRBJ1-1; D is perhaps TRBD1 (5 bases). Germline values: CDR1 GTSNPN, CDR2 SVGIG (reference sequence). V shed 8 bases and J shed 6 bases, with 16 bases lying between them. The CDR3 spans 12 residues. CDR3 region: CAGGNVVPEAFF. DNA of the CDR3: TGTGCCGGGGGGAACGTGGTCCCTGAAGCTTTCTTT.